Listed below are T cell receptor beta chains from one sample, sequenced in a study of a mutant IDH1 vaccine in newly diagnosed glioma. These TCRs' antigens remain unknown. Measured with immunoSEQ multiplex PCR; TCRdb has only the in-frame clones, and not every one. The sample lists 52,000 or so clones, 82% occurring once. Specimen: PBMCs, collected from a glioma patient whose treatment included an IDH1 peptide vaccine. The receptor source for this set is a woman aged 18-29 years with glioma. Some clones in this sample may be carry-over from other donors' samples. The CDR3 runs from the conserved cysteine through the conserved F or W. The D gene is left open where the match is weak. Clone size is stated in some rows and not others, as once, few, many or a class when expanded.

j_call d_call clone_size v_call cdr3_nt cdr3_aa
TRBJ2-2 TRBD2 . TRBV5-1 TGCGCCAGCAGCTTGCGACTAGCGGGACGATCCGGGGAGCTGTTTTTT CASSLRLAGRSGELFF
TRBJ2-2 . . TRBV1 TGCACCAGCAGCCGAGGGGTCGTTAGCGGGGGGGTGGGAAACACCGGGGAGCTGTTTTTT CTSSRGVVSGGVGNTGELFF
TRBJ2-7 TRBD1 . TRBV18 TGTGCCAGCTCACCTAACCGGGACAGTGGGGAGCAGTACTTC CASSPNRDSGEQYF
TRBJ1-5 . . TRBV5-7 TGTGCCAGCAGCTGGGGCGGGGGTTGGGGTGGCCAGCCCCAGCATTTT CASSWGGGWGGQPQHF
TRBJ2-1 TRBD2 . TRBV10-3 TGTGCCATCGCGGGACTAGCGTCTGTCAATGAGCAGTTCTTC CAIAGLASVNEQFF
TRBJ2-3 . . TRBV7-9 TGTGCCAGCAGCTTAGCAGATACGCAGTATTTT CASSLADTQYF
TRBJ1-2 . . TRBV11-2 TGTGCCAGCAGCTTACCGGCAGGGCGAGGAGGCTACACCTTC CASSLPAGRGGYTF
TRBJ2-1 . . TRBV5-1 TGCGCCAGCAGCTTCCGGACGCTGCCCAATGAGCAGTTCTTC CASSFRTLPNEQFF
TRBJ1-4 . . TRBV10-2 TGCGCCAGCAGTACGTGGGGAGTTTCAGAAAAACTGTTTTTT CASSTWGVSEKLFF
TRBJ1-2 TRBD1 . TRBV4-2 TGTGCCAGCAGCCGACGCGGGTCAGGGGGCGCTTATGGCTACACCTTC CASSRRGSGGAYGYTF
TRBJ2-2 TRBD2 once TRBV27 TGTGCCAGCAGTGGAGCGGGGGCCTACACCGGGGAGCTGTTTTTT CASSGAGAYTGELFF
TRBJ2-7 . . TRBV18 TGTGCCAGCTCACCACTTTCCCAATATGGCAGGGCGGGCTACGAGCAGTACTTC CASSPLSQYGRAGYEQYF
TRBJ2-1 . . TRBV6-5 TGTGCCAGCAGTTACTCCTGGGCAGCCGGGGACAATGAGCAGTTCTTC CASSYSWAAGDNEQFF
TRBJ2-3 . . TRBV10-3 TGTGCCATCAGTGATGGGACTCTCACAGATACGCAGTATTTT CAISDGTLTDTQYF
TRBJ2-7 . . TRBV30 TGTGCCTGGAGTGTATTAGCAGGGTACTACGAGCAGTACTTC CAWSVLAGYYEQYF
TRBJ1-4 . few TRBV19 TGTGCCAGTGGTAATGAAAAACTGTTTTTT CASGNEKLFF
TRBJ2-1 TRBD2 . TRBV27 TGTGCCAGCAGTTTCTCCAGACTAGCGGGGGCATGGGGTGAGCAGTTCTTC CASSFSRLAGAWGEQFF
TRBJ2-2 . . TRBV6-6 TGTGCCATCTACCAGGGGGGGGAGCTGTTTTTT CAIYQGGELFF
TRBJ2-7 . . TRBV7-8 TGTGCCAGCAGCCGAATTTCCTACGAGCAGTACTTC CASSRISYEQYF
TRBJ2-3 . . TRBV6-4 TGTGCCAGCAGTGGAGGGGGGAGCACAGATACGCAGTATTTT CASSGGGSTDTQYF
TRBJ1-4 . . TRBV9 TGTGCCAGCAGCGTAGGCCCGGGGCAGGGTACTGAAAAACTGTTTTTT CASSVGPGQGTEKLFF
TRBJ1-6 . . TRBV7-9 TGTGCCAGCAGCTTCCAGACGAGCTCCTATAATTCACCCCTCCACTTT CASSFQTSSYNSPLHF
TRBJ1-4 TRBD1 . TRBV10-2 TGCGCCAGCAGTGAGTCGCCCCACGGGACAGGGGGTGAAAAACTGTTTTTT CASSESPHGTGGEKLFF
TRBJ2-7 . . TRBV9 TGTGCCAGCAGCGCCGACCTTAGGACGGGGGAGTACTTC CASSADLRTGEYF
TRBJ1-5 . . TRBV10-1 TGCGCCAGCAGTGTTGGGTCCGAGGGGGGACAGCCCCAGCATTTT CASSVGSEGGQPQHF
TRBJ1-4 . few TRBV2 TGTGCCAGCAGTTCGGGACGGTTTAATGAAAAACTGTTTTTT CASSSGRFNEKLFF
TRBJ2-1 TRBD1 . TRBV18 TGCGCCAGCTCACCAACAGGGGGAACTGAGCAGTTCTTC CASSPTGGTEQFF
TRBJ1-5 . . TRBV5-8 TGTGCCAGCAGCTTACAGGGTAGCAATCAGCCCCAGCATTTT CASSLQGSNQPQHF
TRBJ2-2 . . TRBV29-1 TGCAGCGTTGAAGTGGGGGCCGGGGAGCTGTTTTTT CSVEVGAGELFF
TRBJ2-7 . . TRBV29-1 TGCAGCGTTGAAGCCCGCCCGAGGGAAAGCGAAACGTCTTACGAGCAGTACTTC CSVEARPRESETSYEQYF
TRBJ2-7 . . TRBV5-1 TGCGCCAGCAGCTACTCGGGACAACGTGAGCAGTACTTC CASSYSGQREQYF
TRBJ1-4 . . TRBV10-3 TGTGCCATCAGTACAGTTGCAACTAATGAAAAACTGTTTTTT CAISTVATNEKLFF
TRBJ1-2 TRBD1 . TRBV5-5 TGTGCCAGCAGCTTGGCGGGACAGGAGAACTATGGCTACACCTTC CASSLAGQENYGYTF
TRBJ1-1 TRBD1 few TRBV4-1 TGCGCCAGCAGCTTGACCGGGACAGGATACACTGAAGCTTTCTTT CASSLTGTGYTEAFF
TRBJ1-6 TRBD1 . TRBV2 TGTGCCAGCAGTGAATCACAGGGGGCTCGTTCACCCCTCCACTTT CASSESQGARSPLHF
TRBJ2-7 . . TRBV6-1 TGTGCCAGCAGTCTCCCCGGGACCTACGAGCAGTACTTC CASSLPGTYEQYF
TRBJ1-1 TRBD1 . TRBV7-9 TGTGCCAGCAGGGCGACAGGGGAGTATCGGGGGAACACTGAAGCTTTCTTT CASRATGEYRGNTEAFF
TRBJ1-1 TRBD1 once TRBV27 TGTGCCAGCAGCCACCCCGTAGGACAGGGTTTGACTGAAGCTTTCTTT CASSHPVGQGLTEAFF
TRBJ2-3 TRBD2 few TRBV30 TGTGCCTGGAGTGTACCAGCGGGGGCCACAGATACGCAGTATTTT CAWSVPAGATDTQYF
TRBJ1-2 . . TRBV10-1 TGCGCCAGCAGTGAGTCGATGGGGGAGGTAGGGTATGGCTACACCTTC CASSESMGEVGYGYTF
TRBJ2-7 . . TRBV7-2 TGTGCCAGCAGCCCTAGCTTCATCTACGAGCAGTACTTC CASSPSFIYEQYF
TRBJ2-5 . . TRBV30 TGTGCCTGGGGGACTGGGGTAGAGACCCAGTACTTC CAWGTGVETQYF
TRBJ2-7 TRBD2 . TRBV9 TGTGCCAGCAGCCCTAGCCATTCTAGCGGGAGTTCCGAGCAGTACTTC CASSPSHSSGSSEQYF
TRBJ2-7 TRBD2 . TRBV4-1 TGCGCCAGCAGCCTTGGACTAGCGCGGACCTACGAGCAGTACTTC CASSLGLARTYEQYF
TRBJ1-5 . . TRBV5-1 TGCGCCAGCAGCTTGGGAGTAGGGCACCCAGGCAATCAGCCCCAGCATTTT CASSLGVGHPGNQPQHF
TRBJ1-5 . few TRBV2 TGTGCCAGCAGTGGTCGACAGGTAAATCAGCCCCAGCATTTT CASSGRQVNQPQHF
TRBJ1-4 . . TRBV19 TGTGCCAGTAGTGTTTCACAGGCGCCGTTAGAGAAACTGTTTTTT CASSVSQAPLEKLFF
TRBJ2-7 TRBD2 . TRBV5-4 TGTGCCAGCAGCTTCGGGACTAGCGGTCCCCTGGAGCAGTACTTC CASSFGTSGPLEQYF
TRBJ2-7 . . TRBV19 TGTGCCACCACGACGGCGAGGCCCGAGCAGTACTTC CATTTARPEQYF
TRBJ2-2 . . TRBV19 TGTGCCAGTAGTTTATCAGGGTTAATCGGGGAGCTGTTTTTT CASSLSGLIGELFF
TRBJ1-2 TRBD1 once TRBV7-9 TGTGCCAGCAGCCGGGGCCCTGGACAGGGGGAGAATGGCTACACCTTC CASSRGPGQGENGYTF
TRBJ2-7 . . TRBV9 TGTGCCAGCAGCTCTTCAGGGTCCGACTACGAGCAGTACTTC CASSSSGSDYEQYF
TRBJ2-7 TRBD2 . TRBV5-1 TGCGCCAGCAGCTTAAGACTAGCGGGGGGTTACGAGCAGTACTTC CASSLRLAGGYEQYF
TRBJ1-3 TRBD1 . TRBV15 TGTGCCACCAGCAGAGTGGGACAGGGGATTGCCACCATATATTTT CATSRVGQGIATIYF
TRBJ1-1 . few TRBV9 TGTGCCAGCAGCAAACAGGGCGTCACTGAAGCTTTCTTT CASSKQGVTEAFF
TRBJ2-3 . . TRBV14 TGTGCCAGCAGCCACACGGAGGGGGTGGTGGATACGCAGTATTTT CASSHTEGVVDTQYF
TRBJ1-1 . . TRBV12-5 TGTGCTAGTGCCGGTGACGGACACACTGAAGCTTTCTTT CASAGDGHTEAFF